The TCR beta chain described here comes from a study of molecular identifiers for immune sequencing clone quantification. Study background: In the replicates, RNA derived from about 20,000 or 100,000 naive CD8 cells was divided into five parts, and four were sequenced. Broader study findings: Reportedly, one cell's Jurkat TCR RNA was detected within 1,100,000 naive CD8 cells. The study found clones above 20 RNA copies held over 97% of effector molecules and under 1% in naive cells.

Between about 18,000 and 1,100,000 sorted cells, with 10%, 30% or 50% RNA, yielded naive CD8 libraries. In regard to this clonotype: As yet, its antigen is unknown. A much bigger clone sits one base away, suggesting this may be a read error.

TCRdb redid the calling of the PCR reads with MiXCR, one entry per CDR3 protein. The table records 250,000 to 350,000 distinct CDR3 sequences, 20% to 25% of them present only once. Germline loops: CDR1 SGHVS, CDR2 FQNEAQ. V lost 4 bases to trimming and J lost 6 bases, with 27 bases between them. This CDR3 spans 18 amino acids. The sequencing sample was made of naive CD8+ T cells from blood, with Jurkat cell RNA spiked in. As for subset: FACS-sorted CD8+CD4-CCR7+CD45RA+ naive T cells. This sequence was found in a human donor in good health. Some libraries in this study had Jurkat cell RNA spiked in. The J gene is TRBJ1-1, the V gene TRBV7-8; maybe TRBD1 (5 bases). CDR3: CASSSNPTATLVTPEAFF. The CDR3 nucleotides are TGTGCCAGCAGCTCAAACCCGACAGCGACACTAGTCACCCCTGAAGCTTTCTTT.